The following is a T cell receptor beta chain sequence with its context. The sample comes from a study of blood T cell repertoires in COVID-19. Only in-frame clones appear in the TCRdb table, and some are missing; sequencing was by immunoSEQ multiplex PCR. In the table there are fewer than 250,000 clones, roughly 82% of which are singletons. CDR3 length: 13 residues. Trimming pared 1 base from V and 8 bases from J, leaving 6 bases between. CDR1 is SGHDN, CDR2 FVKESK, per germline. The sample taken for sequencing was peripheral blood. The source is an older woman with COVID-19, enrolled during active disease. The chain couples TRBV14 to TRBJ1-6, with unresolved D. The chain's CDR3 is CASSQVIDSPLHF. Here the CDR3 DNA reads TGTGCCAGCAGCCAAGTTATCGATTCACCCCTCCACTTT.